This T cell receptor beta chain was identified during a study of blood T cell repertoires in COVID-19. As for the study in general: PBMCs, B-cell-depleted T cells, or T cells were the source of the cDNA or gDNA that made up the material.

TCRdb keeps only in-frame clones here, not all; method: immunoSEQ multiplex PCR. The table includes some 300,000 clones, approximately 90% detected once. This TCR came from a man aged 18 to 29 with active or convalescent COVID-19. The sequenced sample was peripheral blood.

The CDR3 sequence: CASSLFPGTRGTDTQYF. The CDR3 nucleotides read TGTGCCAGCAGCTTGTTCCCCGGGACTAGAGGCACAGATACGCAGTATTTT. The chain is built from TRBV7-2 and TRBJ2-3; 8 nucleotides line up with TRBD2. The V gene end was trimmed by 3 bases and the J gene end by 1 base; junction bases not matched to a gene: 9. This CDR3 contains 17 residues. Germline CDR1 reads SGHTA; CDR2 reads FQGNSA.